This is a list of T cell receptor beta chains from one sample in a study of T cells after posttransplantation cyclophosphamide. Method: immunoSEQ multiplex PCR; TCRdb's copy keeps in-frame clones and lacks some. Of roughly 3,500 clones listed, approximately 84% are singletons. Input material: CD8+ T cells sorted from bone marrow. Receptors originate from a woman aged 55-70 years in good health, CMV-negative, and a related stem cell transplant donor. Both conserved end residues are part of each CDR3. Fields, in order: J gene, clone size, V gene, D gene, CDR3 protein, CDR3 DNA. D genes are given only for firm matches. The size field is filled for only some rows; it gives once, few, many or a size class.

>TRBJ1-5|-|TRBV10-3|-
CAISESSGAQPQHF
TGTGCCATCAGTGAGTCGAGTGGGGCTCAGCCCCAGCATTTT
>TRBJ1-2|once|TRBV6-1|-
CASSEYSTAVGEGYTF
TGTGCCAGCAGTGAATATAGTACAGCGGTCGGTGAGGGCTACACCTTC
>TRBJ2-5|-|TRBV4-1|-
CASSQAVIQETQYF
TGCGCCAGCAGCCAAGCGGTTATCCAAGAGACCCAGTACTTC
>TRBJ2-2|once|TRBV19|TRBD1
CASLGQGAGELFF
TGTGCCAGCCTCGGACAGGGAGCGGGGGAGCTGTTTTTT
>TRBJ2-2|-|TRBV5-6|TRBD2
CASSLTSGGTGELFF
TGTGCCAGCAGCTTGACTAGCGGTGGCACCGGGGAGCTGTTTTTT
>TRBJ2-5|-|TRBV7-9|TRBD1
CASSTVQGAQETQYF
TGTGCCAGCAGCACCGTACAGGGGGCCCAAGAGACCCAGTACTTC
>TRBJ2-1|-|TRBV4-2|-
CASSAEILAANEQFF
TGTGCCAGCAGCGCTGAGATTCTGGCGGCTAATGAGCAGTTCTTC
>TRBJ1-4|-|TRBV6-1|-
CASSMGALVEKLFF
TGTGCCAGTTCTATGGGGGCCTTGGTTGAAAAACTGTTTTTT
>TRBJ2-5|-|TRBV2|TRBD2
CATNGLAGGGETQYF
TGTGCCACCAACGGACTAGCGGGGGGAGGAGAGACCCAGTACTTC
>TRBJ2-3|-|TRBV11-1|TRBD1
CASSYNSPGTGIADTQYF
TGTGCCAGCAGCTACAATTCTCCCGGGACAGGGATCGCAGATACGCAGTATTTT
>TRBJ2-2|once|TRBV4-3|TRBD1
CASSQEPGGVIGELFF
TGCGCCAGCAGCCAAGAACCAGGGGGCGTGATCGGGGAGCTGTTTTTT
>TRBJ2-3|-|TRBV20-1|TRBD2
CSARALSGVDF
TGCAGTGCTAGAGCCCTCAGCGGGGTGGATTTT
>TRBJ2-4|few|TRBV7-9|-
CASSLGGGSAKNIQYF
TGTGCCAGCAGCTTGGGAGGGGGTTCGGCCAAAAACATTCAGTACTTC
>TRBJ2-7|once|TRBV7-9|TRBD1
CASSPRQGATYEQYF
TGTGCCAGCAGCCCTCGACAGGGGGCAACCTACGAGCAGTACTTC
>TRBJ2-1|-|TRBV9|TRBD2
CASSVETSGYNEQFF
TGTGCCAGCAGCGTAGAGACTAGCGGGTACAATGAGCAGTTCTTC
>TRBJ2-7|once|TRBV7-2|-
CASSQDSGSYYEQYF
TGTGCCAGCAGCCAGGACAGCGGCAGTTACTACGAGCAGTACTTC
>TRBJ1-4|-|TRBV28|-
CASSRAGEKLFF
TGTGCCAGCTCAAGAGCAGGTGAAAAACTGTTTTTT
>TRBJ1-1|-|TRBV27|-
CASSPPGNEAFF
TGTGCCAGCAGTCCCCCGGGAAATGAAGCTTTCTTT
>TRBJ1-5|-|TRBV19|-
CASKRAEFDQPQHF
TGTGCCAGTAAGAGGGCGGAGTTCGATCAGCCCCAGCATTTT
>TRBJ2-2|-|TRBV7-9|TRBD1
CAISDGTGGTGELFF
TGTGCCATCTCTGACGGGACAGGGGGCACCGGGGAGCTGTTTTTT
>TRBJ2-2|-|TRBV6-6|-
CACSTQGLTGELFF
TGTGCCTGCAGTACCCAGGGATTGACCGGGGAGCTGTTTTTT
>TRBJ2-1|large|TRBV19|TRBD2
CASSGTSGSFSEQFF
TGTGCCAGTAGCGGAACTAGCGGGAGCTTTTCTGAGCAGTTCTTC
>TRBJ2-1|-|TRBV4-2|TRBD1
CASSQITGTGGGEQFF
TGTGCCAGCAGCCAAATAACCGGGACAGGGGGCGGTGAGCAGTTCTTC
>TRBJ1-5|-|TRBV5-8|TRBD1
CASSPQGLRPQHF
TGTGCCAGCAGCCCACAGGGGTTAAGGCCCCAGCATTTT
>TRBJ1-2|once|TRBV15|-
CATSRDTEGLYGYTF
TGTGCCACCAGCAGAGATACGGAGGGCCTCTATGGCTACACCTTC
>TRBJ2-1|-|TRBV7-9|-
CASTQGGWYNEQFF
TGTGCCAGCACCCAGGGAGGTTGGTACAATGAGCAGTTCTTC
>TRBJ1-2|-|TRBV4-2|-
CASSQDRAEAYGYTF
TGTGCCAGCAGCCAAGATCGGGCGGAGGCCTATGGCTACACCTTC
>TRBJ2-2|-|TRBV2|-
CASSGRGNTGELFF
TGTGCCAGCAGTGGTCGCGGCAACACCGGGGAGCTGTTTTTT
>TRBJ2-2|once|TRBV30|TRBD1
CAWSDDRGRRTGELFF
TGTGCCTGGAGTGACGACAGGGGGCGCAGGACCGGGGAGCTGTTTTTT
>TRBJ1-1|few|TRBV10-3|TRBD1
CAISSHGQGTEAFF
TGTGCCATCAGTTCCCATGGACAGGGCACTGAAGCTTTCTTT
>TRBJ2-1|once|TRBV7-9|TRBD2
CASSDGPLAGGTGEQFF
TGTGCCAGCAGCGACGGTCCCCTAGCGGGGGGCACGGGTGAGCAGTTCTTC
>TRBJ2-1|-|TRBV19|-
CASSMRSGYNEQFF
TGTGCCAGTAGTATGCGGAGTGGGTACAATGAGCAGTTCTTC
>TRBJ2-2|-|TRBV28|-
CASSQNTGELFF
TGTGCCAGCAGTCAGAACACCGGGGAGCTGTTTTTT
>TRBJ1-5|few|TRBV7-6|TRBD1
CASSGTGSGDQPQHF
TGTGCCAGCAGCGGGACAGGGTCGGGGGATCAGCCCCAGCATTTT
>TRBJ2-1|once|TRBV29-1|-
CSVEFGRVDEQFF
TGCAGCGTTGAGTTCGGCAGGGTGGATGAGCAGTTCTTC
>TRBJ2-1|-|TRBV5-4|-
CASSAASHEQFF
TGTGCCAGCAGCGCTGCTAGCCATGAGCAGTTCTTC
>TRBJ1-5|-|TRBV28|-
CASSTPGGYSNQPQHF
TGTGCCAGCAGCACCCCGGGGGGGTATAGCAATCAGCCCCAGCATTTT
>TRBJ2-2|-|TRBV6-1|-
CASTRTGELFF
TGTGCCAGCACCCGCACCGGGGAGCTGTTTTTT
>TRBJ2-3|-|TRBV9|-
CASSVGGSRGRTDTQYF
TGTGCCAGCAGCGTAGGAGGTAGTAGGGGTCGCACAGATACGCAGTATTTT
>TRBJ1-4|few|TRBV15|-
CATSYRSEKLFF
TGTGCCACCAGCTACCGAAGCGAAAAACTGTTTTTT
>TRBJ2-1|few|TRBV7-3|-
CASSYQTTSSYNEQFF
TGTGCCAGCAGCTACCAGACAACTAGCTCCTACAATGAGCAGTTCTTC
>TRBJ2-2|-|TRBV5-1|TRBD2
CASSASTSGGANTGELFF
TGCGCCAGCAGCGCCTCGACTAGCGGGGGGGCAAACACCGGGGAGCTGTTTTTT
>TRBJ2-1|-|TRBV5-1|TRBD2
CASSLGEGLHYEQFF
TGCGCCAGCAGCTTGGGGGAGGGACTGCATTATGAGCAGTTCTTC
>TRBJ2-1|-|TRBV9|TRBD2
CASNGLAGKSSYNEQFF
TGTGCCAGCAACGGGTTAGCGGGGAAGAGCTCCTACAATGAGCAGTTCTTC
>TRBJ2-7|-|TRBV30|-
CAWSRLVYDEQYF
TGTGCCTGGAGTAGACTAGTTTACGACGAGCAGTACTTC
>TRBJ2-1|-|TRBV7-7|-
CASSLGRSYNEQFF
TGTGCTAGCAGCCTAGGGAGGTCCTACAATGAGCAGTTCTTC
>TRBJ2-1|few|TRBV5-6|TRBD2
CASGVIAGGYNEQFF
TGTGCCAGCGGGGTGATAGCGGGAGGCTACAATGAGCAGTTCTTC
>TRBJ2-1|-|TRBV5-1|-
CASSLYYNEQFF
TGCGCCAGCAGCCTATACTACAATGAGCAGTTCTTC
>TRBJ1-6|-|TRBV28|-
CASSFSSDLSSYNSPLHF
TGTGCCAGCAGTTTCTCCAGTGACTTGAGCTCCTATAATTCACCCCTCCACTTT